Shown below are 25 T cell receptor beta chains from a single sample sequenced in a study of T cell repertoires in cytomegalovirus infection. MiXCR, run by TCRdb on the reads, gives a single entry per CDR3 protein. The data contain approximately 730,000 distinct CDR3 sequences, around 29% of them singletons. Their cognate antigens are unknown. This specimen consisted of cultured CD8+ T cells from PBMCs, obtained from culture after CMV antigen stimulation. Receptor source: a human donor in good health (CMV status not recorded). Some clones in this sample may be carry-over from other donors' samples.

V usage is TRBV2 and J usage is TRBJ1-2, with D possibly matching TRBD1 (5 bases). Germline values: CDR1 SNHLY, CDR2 FYNNEI. This CDR3 is built from 13 residues. V lost 7 bases, J lost 0 bases, and 9 bases lay in between. The CDR3: CASKGRTNYGYTF. The DNA for the CDR3 is TGTGCCAGCAAGGGGCGGACTAACTATGGCTACACCTTC.

In DNA form, the CDR3 reads TGTGCCAGCAGCCAGACTAGCTTAGGGAACTACGAGCAGTACTTC. Protein product: CASSQTSLGNYEQYF. The J gene is TRBJ2-7, the V gene TRBV7-9; 7 bases are a match to TRBD2. The ends lost 5 bases at V and 3 bases at J; junction bases unmatched: 10. The CDR3 is made up of 15 amino acids. Germline CDR1 is SEHNR and CDR2 is FQNEAQ (reference sequence).

This clonotype came up many times. The genes are TRBV12-3 or TRBV12-4 and TRBJ2-3; D gene uncertain. Trimming took 3 bases from V and 4 from J, leaving 11 bases between them. This CDR3 region has 14 residues. CDR3 nucleotides: TGTGCCAGCAGTTTTTCCCCCCCGGCAGATACGCAGTATTTT. Amino acids: CASSFSPPADTQYF.

This clonotype was seen only a few times. The V gene is TRBV10-3, the J gene TRBJ1-5, with D maybe TRBD1 (6 bases). Germline loops: CDR1 ENHRY, CDR2 SYGVKD. This CDR3 is 16 amino acids long. V gave up 3 bases and J gave up 1 base, with 13 bases separating them. This chain's CDR3 is CAISDPTGMSNQPQHF. In DNA form, the CDR3 reads TGTGCCATCAGTGACCCTACAGGGATGAGCAATCAGCCCCAGCATTTT.

The chain links TRBV4-2 to TRBJ1-2; weak D call: TRBD1 (5 bases). Germline assignment: CDR1 LGHNA and CDR2 YNFKEQ. The V end lost 0 bases, the J end lost 3 bases, and 20 bases lay between the germline ends. This CDR3 spans 18 amino acids. CDR3 sequence: CASSQELSQGDFDYGYTF. The CDR3 DNA reads TGTGCCAGCAGCCAAGAGTTAAGTCAGGGAGATTTCGACTATGGCTACACCTTC.

This clonotype is a singleton in its sample. The V gene is TRBV7-2, the J gene TRBJ2-6, with D perhaps being TRBD1 or TRBD2 (5 bases each). The CDR3 length is 17 residues. The V gene's germline CDR1 is SGHTA and CDR2 FQGNSA. With 3 bases removed from V and 0 bases from J, the gap between germline ends came to 12 bases. CDR3 DNA sequence: TGTGCCAGCAGCTTTAGGGACCTTATCTCTGGGGCCAACGTCCTGACTTTC. This encodes CASSFRDLISGANVLTF.

This clonotype showed up many times. The chain links TRBV7-6 to TRBJ2-3; tentative D call: TRBD2 (6 bases). V was trimmed by 4 bases and J by 2 bases, leaving 10 bases between them. CDR1 and CDR2 from the germline V gene are SGHVS and FNYEAQ. The CDR3 is 14 amino acids. The CDR3 sequence is CASSSRGSTDTQYF. The CDR3 DNA follows: TGTGCCAGCAGCTCCCGGGGGTCCACAGATACGCAGTATTTT.

This rearrangement joins TRBV4-1 to TRBJ1-5; D possibly corresponds to TRBD1 (5 bases). The V gene lost 0 bases and the J gene lost 5 bases, with 14 bases spanning the gap. Looked up from germline, CDR1 is MGHRA and CDR2 is YSYEKL. This CDR3 contains 16 residues. The CDR3: CASSQEPGARDQPQHF. DNA for the CDR3: TGCGCCAGCAGCCAAGAGCCCGGGGCTAGGGATCAGCCCCAGCATTTT.

The CDR3 here is CASSVGVGAQPQHF. The DNA for the CDR3 is TGTGCCAGCAGCGTAGGGGTCGGGGCTCAGCCCCAGCATTTT. The chain joins TRBV9 to TRBJ1-5; D is possibly TRBD1 (5 bases). From germline, CDR1 is SGDLS and CDR2 YYNGEE. CDR3 length: 14 amino acids. Trimming pared 0 bases from V and 6 bases from J, leaving 10 bases between.

The chain employs TRBV6-1 and TRBJ2-4; D is undetermined. With 5 bases removed from V and 6 bases from J, the gap between germline ends came to 20 bases. Germline V CDR1 and CDR2: MNHNS, SASEGT. The CDR3 loop spans 16 amino acids. The CDR3 DNA reads TGTGCCAGCAGTTCGGGCCAACGAGGAGATGGAAACATTCAGTACTTC. Translating gives CASSSGQRGDGNIQYF.

The chain recombines TRBV19 with TRBJ2-3; perhaps D is TRBD1 or TRBD2 (5 bases each). CDR1 is LNHDA and CDR2 is SQIVND in the germline V gene (reference sequence). This CDR3 comprises 15 residues. Trimming took 7 bases from V and 2 from J, leaving 16 bases between them. The CDR3 DNA reads TGTGCCAGTAATCCAACGGGGACCCTCACAGATACGCAGTATTTT. Translated: CASNPTGTLTDTQYF.

Comments on this clonotype: One junction end does not reproduce the germline sequence, and a read error may be involved. This sequence joins TRBV4-1 and TRBJ1-2, with TRBD1 matching 7 bases. CDR1 MGHRA and CDR2 YSYEKL come from the germline V gene. The CDR3 contains 17 residues. CDR3 in DNA: TGTGCCAGCAGCACCCGGTGGGACAGACCAAGCGACTATGGCTACACCTTC. Translated, it gives CASSTRWDRPSDYGYTF.

The rearrangement joins TRBV9 to TRBJ1-2; possibly TRBD1 for D (5 bases). The germline gives CDR1 SGDLS, CDR2 YYNGEE. This CDR3 has 13 amino acids. Trimming removed 0 bases from V and 5 bases from J, with 8 bases in between. The CDR3 loop is CASSVVEGYGYTF. The CDR3 nucleotides are TGTGCCAGCAGCGTAGTGGAGGGGTATGGCTACACCTTC.

This clonotype was seen more than once but under ten times. The rearrangement links TRBV4-1 to TRBJ2-7, with TRBD2 as a possible D gene (6 bases). In germline, CDR1 is MGHRA, CDR2 YSYEKL. The CDR3 loop spans 11 amino acids. Trimming removed 3 bases at V and 6 bases at J, with 6 bases between. DNA of the CDR3: TGCGCCAGCAGCCACGGGGGCGAGCAGTACTTC. This codes for CASSHGGEQYF.

This clonotype has more than one count but fewer than ten. The chain has TRBV29-1 and TRBJ2-1, with a possible D match to TRBD2 (5 bases). The CDR3 is 10 residues long. With 4 bases removed from V and 9 bases from J, the gap between germline ends came to 7 bases. Per the germline V gene, CDR1 is SQVTM and CDR2 is ANQGSEA. Here the CDR3 DNA reads TGCAGCGTTGGGACTTGTGAGCAGTTCTTC. Its translation is CSVGTCEQFF.

This clonotype occurred a few times. The chain joins TRBV12-3 or TRBV12-4 to TRBJ1-2, with 7 nucleotides matching TRBD1. The CDR3 length is 13 residues. V lost 8 bases, J lost 7 bases, and 10 bases stayed unmatched. CDR3 residues: CASLLSAGGGYTF. CDR3 nucleotides: TGTGCCAGCCTACTGTCAGCAGGGGGTGGCTACACCTTC.

This rearrangement joins TRBV29-1 to TRBJ1-2; 8 bases are shared with TRBD1. After removal of 0 bases from V and 3 bases from J, the junction contained 6 bases not matched to a gene. Germline V lookup: CDR1 SQVTM, CDR2 ANQGSEA. The CDR3 contains 15 residues. DNA for the CDR3: TGCAGCGTTGAAGAGCGTCAGGGGGCTGACTATGGCTACACCTTC. Translation gives CSVEERQGADYGYTF.

The gene calls are TRBV7-6 and TRBJ2-1; tentatively, D is TRBD1 or TRBD2 (6 bases each). The CDR3 spans 17 residues. CDR1 and CDR2 from the germline V gene are SGHVS and FNYEAQ. V was cut by 4 bases and J by 0 bases, with 16 bases left in between. CDR3 amino acids: CASSYSSRGLSYNEQFF. The CDR3 nucleotides are TGTGCCAGCAGCTACTCCTCCAGGGGACTCTCCTACAATGAGCAGTTCTTC.

This clonotype appeared a few times. The chain has TRBV11-3 and TRBJ2-1; tentative D call: TRBD2 (6 bases). The germline V gene encodes CDR1 SGHNT and CDR2 YENEEA. V dropped 3 bases and J dropped 2 bases, with 11 bases sitting between them. The CDR3 is made up of 15 amino acids. The CDR3 loop reads CASSFYAGPYNEQFF. Written as DNA, the CDR3 is TGTGCCAGCAGCTTCTACGCGGGACCCTACAATGAGCAGTTCTTC.

As concerns this clonotype: This may be a read error, as it is one base from a much larger clone. The V and J genes are TRBV7-2 and TRBJ2-7; D possibly corresponds to TRBD2 (6 bases). CDR3 length equals 15 residues. V was trimmed by 2 bases and J by 2 bases, leaving 13 bases between them. Germline CDR1 SGHTA, CDR2 FQGNSA. The CDR3 is CASSLWGDAAYEQYF. CDR3 sequence (DNA): TGTGCCAGCAGCTTATGGGGGGACGCGGCCTACGAGCAGTACTTC.

The chain couples TRBV7-6 to TRBJ2-3; D may be TRBD1 or TRBD2 (6 bases each). CDR1 is SGHVS, CDR2 FNYEAQ, per germline. The CDR3 totals 14 residues. Between the trimmed V and J ends, which lost 3 bases and 4 bases, there was a span of 11 bases. The CDR3 reads CASSFGGKADTQYF. The CDR3 DNA is TGTGCCAGCAGCTTCGGGGGCAAAGCAGATACGCAGTATTTT.

The J gene is TRBJ1-1, the V gene TRBV12-3 or TRBV12-4, with a weak D call TRBD1 (5 bases). The length of the CDR3 is 17 residues. V lost 0 bases to trimming and J lost 3 bases, with 17 bases between them. This CDR3 reads CASSLALLAVGDTEAFF. The DNA of the CDR3 is TGTGCCAGCAGTTTAGCGCTGTTGGCAGTGGGGGACACTGAAGCTTTCTTT.

J is TRBJ2-1 and V is TRBV7-9, with D tentatively TRBD2 (7 bases). There are 15 residues in the CDR3. V was pared by 3 bases and J by 8 bases, with 17 bases between. Germline loops: CDR1 SEHNR, CDR2 FQNEAQ (reference sequence). The CDR3 sequence: CASSFNGGAFDEQFF. Written as DNA, the CDR3 is TGTGCCAGCAGCTTTAATGGGGGGGCGTTCGATGAGCAGTTCTTC.

The sample holds a few counts of this clonotype. The chain couples TRBV12-3 or TRBV12-4 to TRBJ1-1, with 7 nucleotides matching TRBD1. The CDR3 extends over 15 amino acids. V trimming: 3 bases; J trimming: 5 bases; junction bases outside the gene matches: 9. Written as DNA, the CDR3 is TGTGCCAGCAGTTTCCCTCTGCCAGGGGGGACTGAAGCTTTCTTT. Amino acid sequence: CASSFPLPGGTEAFF.

This clonotype has at least ten counts. This sequence joins TRBV12-3 or TRBV12-4 and TRBJ1-1, with D possibly TRBD1 on 5 matching bases. The CDR3 is 16 amino acids. V gave up 6 bases and J gave up 0 bases, with 17 bases separating them. The CDR3 DNA follows: TGTGCCAGCAGCTTCATTCCGGGACCATTGAACACTGAAGCTTTCTTT. Its protein is CASSFIPGPLNTEAFF.